A selection of T cell receptor beta chains follows, all from one sample in a study of cytomegalovirus exposure and HLA in healthy donors. Method: immunoSEQ multiplex PCR; TCRdb's copy keeps in-frame clones and lacks some. The sample holds some 180,000 clones, 8.5% to 10% seen once. The specimen sequenced was PBMCs. The source of these receptors is a woman in her twenties or thirties in good health and CMV-seropositive. The CDR3 runs from the conserved cysteine through the conserved F or W.

v_call: TRBV6-1; j_call: TRBJ1-1; cdr3_aa: CASSEQGVYTEAFF
v_call: TRBV6-1; j_call: TRBJ1-5; cdr3_aa: CATLDRPGQPQHF
v_call: TRBV15; j_call: TRBJ1-2; cdr3_aa: CATSRDPASLPGYTF
v_call: TRBV5-1; j_call: TRBJ1-2; cdr3_aa: CASSSQGSYGYTF
v_call: TRBV9; j_call: TRBJ1-2; cdr3_aa: CASSVGTPTNYGYTF
v_call: TRBV19; j_call: TRBJ2-2; cdr3_aa: CATTPGSTGNTGELFF
v_call: TRBV25-1; j_call: TRBJ2-4; cdr3_aa: CASSEGALIAKNIQYF
v_call: TRBV2; j_call: TRBJ2-1; cdr3_aa: CASSALNTGGNEQFF
v_call: TRBV11-2; j_call: TRBJ2-7; cdr3_aa: CASSLVTGDYEQYF
v_call: TRBV7-6; j_call: TRBJ1-3; cdr3_aa: CASSLVVTGSIYF
v_call: TRBV6-1; j_call: TRBJ2-1; cdr3_aa: CASSERLAGGNNEQFF
v_call: TRBV28; j_call: TRBJ2-7; cdr3_aa: CASTKGGTGALYEQYF
v_call: TRBV7-2; j_call: TRBJ2-7; cdr3_aa: CASSLAAVAGGFFAYEQYF
v_call: TRBV5-1; j_call: TRBJ2-7; cdr3_aa: CASSATGTSDLQYF
v_call: TRBV18; j_call: TRBJ1-1; cdr3_aa: CASQPKDRGVWNTEAFF
v_call: TRBV5-4; j_call: TRBJ1-1; cdr3_aa: CASSPENWGGNAFF
v_call: TRBV5-1; j_call: TRBJ2-5; cdr3_aa: CASSLGTSVSRAQYF
v_call: TRBV13; j_call: TRBJ2-1; cdr3_aa: CASSLRGQGDNEQFF
v_call: TRBV9; j_call: TRBJ2-1; cdr3_aa: CASSVFPAEDEQFF
v_call: TRBV10-3; j_call: TRBJ2-7; cdr3_aa: CAISISSGQYYEQYF
v_call: TRBV29-1; j_call: TRBJ2-7; cdr3_aa: CSVVGNRAHEQYF
v_call: TRBV5-1; j_call: TRBJ1-1; cdr3_aa: CASSTLGQNTEAFF
v_call: TRBV10-1; j_call: TRBJ2-3; cdr3_aa: CASSGTYRGSTDTQYF
v_call: TRBV6-5; j_call: TRBJ1-1; cdr3_aa: CAISTAGGTEAFF
v_call: TRBV9; j_call: TRBJ1-2; cdr3_aa: CASSVANSPLLGYGYTF
v_call: TRBV5-4; j_call: TRBJ2-1; cdr3_aa: CASSTEGGLAGEDEQFF